These T cell receptor beta chains were read from a single sample in a study of CD8+ T cells in alopecia areata. Generated by immunoSEQ multiplex PCR, the TCRdb table keeps only in-frame clones and is missing some. This sample has some 110,000 clones, with roughly 69% found just once. The source material was CD4+ T cells sorted from blood. These receptors originate from a human donor in good health. Both conserved end residues are part of each CDR3. The D gene is left open where the match is weak. Size is omitted from some rows. Given values are once, few, many or a class for expanded clones.

TRBJ1-2 | - | once | TRBV19 | TGTGCCAGTAGTAAGGGCCATGGCTACACCTTC | CASSKGHGYTF
TRBJ1-2 | TRBD1 | - | TRBV19 | TGTGCCAGTTGGGACAGGTTCTACGGCTACACCTTC | CASWDRFYGYTF
TRBJ2-5 | - | - | TRBV4-1 | TGCGCCAGCAGCCAAGATGGAGGGGGGCAGACCCAGTACTTC | CASSQDGGGQTQYF
TRBJ2-1 | - | - | TRBV30 | TGTGCCTGGAGTGTACTGGGCGGTTGGGAGCAGTTCTTC | CAWSVLGGWEQFF
TRBJ2-3 | - | - | TRBV5-1 | TGCGCCAGCAGCTTGGACACAGATACGCAGTATTTT | CASSLDTDTQYF
TRBJ2-1 | TRBD2 | - | TRBV4-1 | TGCGCCAGCAGCCCAAGGTGGGGGGGTTTGGTTGAGCAGTTCTTC | CASSPRWGGLVEQFF
TRBJ2-5 | TRBD2 | once | TRBV7-2 | TGTGCCAGCTCGCGGGGGGCGAGCCAAGAGACCCAGTACTTC | CASSRGASQETQYF
TRBJ2-7 | - | - | TRBV30 | TGTGCCTGGAGTGTGCCAGGGGTCGACCCCTACGAGCAGTACTTC | CAWSVPGVDPYEQYF
TRBJ2-7 | - | - | TRBV4-2 | TGTGCCAGCAGCCAAGACGTGCCCCACGAGCAGTACTTC | CASSQDVPHEQYF
TRBJ1-4 | - | - | TRBV30 | TGTGCCTGGAGTCGGACAGATGGTGAAAAACTGTTTTTT | CAWSRTDGEKLFF
TRBJ1-1 | TRBD1 | - | TRBV10-3 | TGTGCCATCAGCACGGGACAGACAATGAACACTGAAGCTTTCTTT | CAISTGQTMNTEAFF
TRBJ2-7 | - | once | TRBV5-1 | TGCGCCAGCAGCTTGGCGGCCAGTTCCGGCGAGCAGTACTTC | CASSLAASSGEQYF